One T cell receptor (beta chain) is described in this entry. Its antigen remains unidentified. Per-base qualities were not stored, and no clone one base away is much larger. The germline ends are 9 bases apart after V is trimmed by 4 bases and J by 1 base. From a lookup of the germline V gene, CDR1 and CDR2 are MDHEN and SYDVKM. The CDR3 covers 14 residues, taking in both the cysteine and the phenylalanine. The entry retains the CDR3 DNA only, 42 bases that are in frame from base 1. CD8 naive samples consisted of CD45RO-negative cells that were positively selected for CCR7, yielding a CD45RA+CCR7+ population without TemRA cells. Healthy HIV-negative adults with no recently reported acute infections or vaccinations were included as donors. Every donor was a Caucasian adult residing in Nashville, Tennessee, USA. Blood was obtained by leukapheresis, after which PBMCs were separated by Ficoll-Histopaque density gradient centrifugation and cryopreserved in liquid nitrogen vapor phase. Purity and quantity of every magnetically sorted T cell population were checked by analytical flow cytometry. Genomic DNA was isolated from every sorted fraction and measured by UV absorbance on a Nanodrop 2000c.

Using the deep immunoSEQ assay, TCR CDR3 regions were amplified from genomic DNA by multiplex PCR. Genomic DNA extracted from each cell subset was distributed evenly over all wells of several immunoSEQ 96-well plates, and each plate served as one replicate. For sorted subsets, around 200 ng genomic DNA, equal to approximately 30,000 T cell genomes, was loaded into each replicate PCR. Purified libraries were measured with a Qubit 3.0 fluorometer, size-checked on a Bioanalyzer 2100, and measured again with the KAPA Library Quantification kit. Every immunoSEQ 96-well plate was sequenced on a dedicated single-read 150-cycle Illumina NextSeq 550 flow cell. On the authors' methods: Because only junctional sequences without quality scores were contained in the immunoSEQ output, filtering matching that applied to full-length reads could not be performed. To assign V/J genes and CDR3, sequences were annotated against IMGT germline references using PyIR, a Python wrapper for IgBLAST v1.9. Reads were filtered out if the reads had weak V/J assignments (E-value above 1e-6), no CDR3, stop codons, out-of-frame junctions, or ambiguous translated residues. A V3J clonotype was defined by an identical inferred V gene, J gene, and CDR3 amino acid sequence. The percentage overlap between two repertoires was calculated by dividing the number of shared unique clonotypes by the size of the smaller repertoire. Repertoire richness was assessed with RTK rarefaction, the Chao1 estimator, and Recon v2.1 estimates of unobserved clonotypes. Generation probabilities were computed with OLGA for all TCRbeta clonotypes obtained by the gDNA method from a handful of donors. TCRdb holds this immuneACCESS table with in-frame rearrangements only. Some clones are missing; in checked studies, unresolved V genes explain under half, and the rest has no known cause. Clone size and the V and J calls come from that table; the DNA yielded D and trimming. This sample gives some 2.1 million clones in total; 93% of them show up just once. Of the sample, approximately 1.6% falls within the top ten clones.

This entry is derived from a study of shared clonotypes between healthy human individuals (dated by TCRdb to the early 2020s). Background on the whole study: A few men and two women, aged 18 to 49 years, made up the cohort. Per donor, three plates each were used for CD4 naive and CD4 memory, two for CD8 naive, and one for CD8 memory. To estimate repertoire size and how much clonotypes are shared between individuals, the study performed deep sequencing of blood TCR repertoires from a handful of healthy adults. Libraries were prepared and TCR repertoires were sequenced by different laboratories using diverse techniques, in order to increase sequencing depth and limit assay-specific biases. Each donor's leukapheresis produced roughly between roughly 0.85 and 10 billion PBMCs. Broad study findings and their caveats: Based on pairwise subsampling, the degree of clonotype sharing among donors was expected to be affected by sequencing depth. Larger estimated clonotype richness was generally found for naive subsets than for memory subsets. Even with the large sequencing depth, rarefaction of the sorted-subset datasets indicated that sequencing was incomplete. When a few donors were compared, the shared fraction of clonotypes was approximately 5% for naive CD4, less than 4% for naive CD8, 2.3% for memory CD4, and approximately 0.4% for memory CD8. Sampling was restricted to blood, and TCR repertoires in tissue are likely to differ from TCR repertoires in blood. Higher generation probabilities were observed for clonotypes shared by all four sorted-subset donors than for non-shared clonotypes. The genetic and exposure-history diversity represented was limited by the small number of donors.

The sequence was obtained from a man between 18 and 29 years old in good health. Some clones in this sample may be carry-over from other donors' samples. What was sequenced was naive CD8+ T cells from PBMCs. What the cell subset or site label conveys for this sample: CD45RA+CCR7+. Recombination connected TRBV28 to TRBJ2-3, with TRBD1 as a weak D call on 5 bases. The encoded CDR3 is CASSSGWGTDTQYF. At the DNA level, the sequence is TGTGCCAGCAGTTCAGGGTGGGGCACAGATACGCAGTATTTT.